Below, one TCR beta chain is given with its context. The data derive from a study of fetal regulatory T cell absence and autoimmunity. V trimming: 3 bases; J trimming: 0 bases; junction bases outside the gene matches: 6. The CDR3 has 18 amino acids. Per the germline V gene, CDR1 is SGDLS and CDR2 is YYNGEE. Some clones are missing from TCRdb's copy, which holds only in-frame ones; the method was immunoSEQ multiplex PCR. The sample lists about 95,000 clones; around 72% were seen once. This receptor was identified in a male donor with IPEX syndrome. This chain connects TRBV9 to TRBJ2-3; 14 nucleotides align to TRBD2. Sequenced sample: pancreas tissue. The CDR3 region is CASSEGLAGEISTDTQYF. The DNA for the CDR3 is TGTGCCAGCAGCGAGGGACTAGCGGGGGAAATTAGCACAGATACGCAGTATTTT.